Each of the 14 T cell receptor beta chains below was sequenced from the same sample in a study of blood T cell repertoires in COVID-19. TCRdb's copy holds only in-frame clones and misses some; the assay was immunoSEQ multiplex PCR. The data show around 24,000 clones, roughly 90% seen once. The specimen sequenced was peripheral blood. Source of these receptors: a woman in her sixties with active COVID-19.

The V and J genes are TRBV7-8 and TRBJ2-3; D uncertain. V shed 0 bases and J shed 4 bases, with 5 bases lying between them. Germline V CDR1 and CDR2: SGHVS, FQNEAQ. This CDR3 contains 13 residues. CDR3 residues: CASSLAQADTQYF. DNA for the CDR3: TGTGCCAGCAGCTTAGCACAAGCAGATACGCAGTATTTT. Complete variable domain (other parts from reference TRBV7-8 and TRBJ2-3): GAGVSQSPRYKVAKRGQDVALRCDPISGHVSLFWYQQALGQGPEFLTYFQNEAQLDKSGLPSDRFFAERPEGSVSTLKIQRTQQEDSAVYLCASSLAQADTQYFGPGTRLTVL.

This rearrangement joins TRBV10-3 to TRBJ1-1, with D possibly TRBD1 on 6 matching bases. Trimming shortened V by 7 bases and J by 1 base, and 13 bases separated the two germline ends. In germline, CDR1 is ENHRY, CDR2 SYGVKD. The CDR3 covers 14 residues. The CDR3 spells CAITLGQTNTEAFF. The CDR3 DNA reads as TGTGCCATCACCCTTGGACAGACGAACACTGAAGCTTTCTTT.

V usage is TRBV19 and J usage is TRBJ2-5; TRBD1 matches 8 bases. The V segment lost 6 bases and the J segment 7 bases; nucleotides outside the gene matches: 16. The CDR3 covers 16 residues. The V gene's germline CDR1 is LNHDA and CDR2 SQIVND (reference sequence). The chain's CDR3 is CASSPTPGQDMGTQYF. CDR3 DNA sequence: TGTGCCAGTAGCCCAACCCCGGGACAGGATATGGGGACCCAGTACTTC.

This chain joins TRBV7-2 and TRBJ2-3, with D perhaps TRBD2 (5 bases). V was clipped by 2 bases and J by 4 bases, with 16 bases between them. From germline, CDR1 is SGHTA and CDR2 FQGNSA. This CDR3 comprises 16 residues. The CDR3 DNA is TGTGCCAGCAGCTTATTTATTCAGCGGATGGCAGATACGCAGTATTTT. Its protein is CASSLFIQRMADTQYF.

The gene calls are TRBV3-1 (or the pseudogene TRBV3-2) and TRBJ1-1; 7 nucleotides match TRBD1. CDR1 is LGHDT and CDR2 is YNNKEL in the germline V gene (reference sequence). Losses at the gene ends were 1 base for V and 1 base for J; bases not matched to a gene: 0. The CDR3 is 14 amino acids. The CDR3 protein is CASSQGDRNTEAFF. The CDR3 bases are TGTGCCAGCAGCCAAGGGGACAGGAACACTGAAGCTTTCTTT.

This chain connects TRBV7-8 to TRBJ1-4, with a tentative D call TRBD1 (5 bases). Germline assignment: CDR1 SGHVS and CDR2 FQNEAQ. The germline V and J ends were trimmed by 4 bases and 0 bases, with 9 bases remaining between them. This CDR3 region has 15 residues. DNA of the CDR3: TGTGCCAGCAGCTCCTGGGGGGCAACTAATGAAAAACTGTTTTTT. Its translation: CASSSWGATNEKLFF.

J is TRBJ1-1 and V is TRBV25-1; tentatively, D is TRBD1 (5 bases). Germline CDR1 and CDR2: MGHDK and SYGVNS. V was clipped by 5 bases and J by 2 bases, with 9 bases between them. The CDR3 is made up of 13 amino acids. The DNA for the CDR3 is TGTGCCAGCAGTCCACAGGAAAACACTGAAGCTTTCTTT. Its protein product is CASSPQENTEAFF.

CDR3 sequence reads: CASRGRDRVRETQYF. For the CDR3, the DNA is TGTGCCAGCAGGGGTCGGGACAGGGTTCGAGAGACCCAGTACTTC. V is TRBV2 and J is TRBJ2-5, with 9 bases fitting TRBD1. Trimming at V came to 6 bases and at J to 4 bases, leaving 9 bases not matched to a gene. The CDR3 spans 15 residues. Germline-derived CDR1 and CDR2 are SNHLY and FYNNEI.

V gene TRBV29-1 combines with J gene TRBJ2-1; unclear D gene. From germline, CDR1 is SQVTM and CDR2 ANQGSEA. V was shortened by 4 bases and J by 8 bases, with 6 bases between the two germline ends. The CDR3 is made up of 10 amino acids. CDR3 residues: CSVGSYEQFF. The CDR3 bases are TGCAGCGTTGGAAGCTATGAGCAGTTCTTC.

The chain combines TRBV7-3 with TRBJ2-1; 10 bases fit TRBD2. The V and J ends lost 5 bases and 8 bases, in that order; junction bases with no gene match: 12. From germline, CDR1 is SGHTA and CDR2 FQGTGA. The CDR3 consists of 16 residues. The CDR3: CASSPPLAGDLDEQFF. In nucleotides, the CDR3 is TGTGCCAGCAGCCCACCCCTAGCGGGAGATTTGGATGAGCAGTTCTTC.

This clone was counted only a few times. V and J are TRBV7-2 and TRBJ2-3, with D unclear. V was cut by 2 bases and J by 4 bases, with 7 bases left in between. Looked up from germline, CDR1 is SGHTA and CDR2 is FQGNSA. The CDR3 runs to 13 residues. In DNA form, the CDR3 reads TGTGCCAGCAGCTTACAGTATGCAGATACGCAGTATTTT. It specifies CASSLQYADTQYF.

The chain carries TRBV24-1 and TRBJ2-5, with a tentative D call TRBD2 (5 bases). The V gene lost 12 bases and the J gene lost 5 bases, with 15 bases spanning the gap. Germline V CDR1 and CDR2: KGHDR, SFDVKD. CDR3 size: 12 residues. The CDR3 region has the DNA TGTGCCTGCCAGAGGGAAGGGGAGACCCAGTACTTC. Translating it yields CACQREGETQYF.

The chain links TRBV9 to TRBJ1-6, with 7 bases that match TRBD1. The trim removed 3 bases at V and 10 bases at J, leaving 7 bases unmatched. Germline V gene lookup returns CDR1 SGDLS and CDR2 YYNGEE. The CDR3 is 14 residues long. The CDR3 nucleotides read TGTGCCAGCAGCGCCCGACAGGGTGGCTCACCCCTCCACTTT. Its translation is CASSARQGGSPLHF.

This clone has just one count. This rearrangement joins TRBV27 to TRBJ2-3; perhaps TRBD2 as D (6 bases). This CDR3 has 16 amino acids. Germline CDR1 MNHEY, CDR2 SMNVEV (reference sequence). V lost 3 bases, J lost 7 bases, and 20 bases lay in between. The CDR3 reads CASSFSPGLTGNTQYF. The CDR3 region has the DNA TGTGCCAGCAGTTTCAGTCCGGGACTCACAGGCAATACGCAGTATTTT.